A single sample gave rise to the 21 T cell receptor beta chains below, sequenced in a study of OX40 agonist ivuxolimab in advanced cancers. Generated by immunoSEQ multiplex PCR, the TCRdb table keeps only in-frame clones and is missing some. The table records tens of thousands of clones, 65% to 85% of them present only once. The sequencing here drew on CD4+ or CD8+ T cells sorted from blood, taken in a trial of the OX40 agonist ivuxolimab. Every receptor here comes from an adult with an advanced solid tumor such as melanoma, head and neck, liver or kidney cancer.

The V and J genes are TRBV2 and TRBJ2-2, with 9 bases that match TRBD1. Germline lookup yields CDR1 SNHLY and CDR2 FYNNEI. Unmatched junction bases numbered 6, after V lost 8 bases and J lost 5 bases. The CDR3 spans 14 residues. The CDR3 protein is CASVGTGSTGELFF. The CDR3 nucleotides are TGTGCCAGCGTTGGGACAGGGTCGACCGGGGAGCTGTTTTTT.

The chain couples TRBV6-5 to TRBJ1-6; 7 positions match TRBD1. The CDR3 is 15 residues long. The J segment lost 8 bases and the V segment lost 5 bases, leaving 9 bases of the junction unmatched. Germline V gene lookup returns CDR1 MNHEY and CDR2 SVGAGI. The CDR3 DNA reads TGTGCCAGCAGTCGACAGGGTTACAGGGATTCACCCCTCCACTTT. This codes for CASSRQGYRDSPLHF.

The chain links TRBV7-3 to TRBJ2-7; D may be TRBD1 (6 bases). CDR1 is SGHTA and CDR2 is FQGTGA in the germline V gene. V lost 1 base, J lost 2 bases, and 9 bases lay in between. The CDR3 loop spans 14 amino acids. CDR3 amino acids: CASSLMGDTYEQYF. CDR3 nucleotide sequence: TGTGCCAGCAGCTTAATGGGGGACACCTACGAGCAGTACTTC.

This chain uses TRBV5-1 with TRBJ1-2; tentative D call: TRBD1 (5 bases). Germline CDR1 and CDR2: SGHRS and YFSETQ. The length of the CDR3 is 14 residues. V lost 4 bases and J lost 4, with 14 bases in between. The CDR3 reads CASSPTGAFYGYTF. The CDR3 coding sequence is TGCGCCAGCAGCCCCACCGGGGCCTTCTATGGCTACACCTTC.

The CDR3 reads CASIGTAAGANVLTF. CDR3 nucleotides: TGTGCCAGCATAGGGACGGCCGCTGGGGCCAACGTCCTGACTTTC. The chain uses TRBV6-6 and TRBJ2-6; D tentatively reads TRBD1 or TRBD2 (5 bases each). Trimming cost V 7 bases and J 2 bases, with 12 bases left between them. The length of the CDR3 is 15 residues. Germline CDR1 is MNHNY and CDR2 is SVGAGI (reference sequence).

The chain carries TRBV7-9 and TRBJ1-1, with D possibly TRBD1 on 6 matching bases. Germline V gene data show CDR1 as SEHNR and CDR2 as FQNEAQ (reference sequence). V gave up 5 bases and J gave up 6 bases, with 10 bases separating them. This CDR3 contains 12 residues. In DNA, the CDR3 is TGTGCCAGCAGCCCCCACAGGGCTGAAGCTTTCTTT. Its translation is CASSPHRAEAFF.

V gene TRBV7-8 combines with J gene TRBJ2-1; D is unclear. V was trimmed by 8 bases and J by 9 bases, leaving 26 bases between them. Germline-derived CDR1 and CDR2 are SGHVS and FQNEAQ. The CDR3 loop spans 16 amino acids. DNA for the CDR3: TGTGCCAGCCCCGTGCTGCAGCATTTGTTAATCCGTGAGCAGTTCTTC. It codes for CASPVLQHLLIREQFF.

The CDR3 region is CASSSTGEKETQYF. CDR3 bases: TGTGCCAGCAGCTCGACCGGAGAGAAAGAGACCCAGTACTTC. The rearrangement links TRBV7-2 to TRBJ2-5; D is unresolved. This CDR3 has 14 amino acids. The V gene lost 4 bases and the J gene lost 3 bases, with 12 bases spanning the gap. CDR1 is SGHTA, CDR2 FQGNSA, per germline.

The chain carries TRBV6-1 and TRBJ1-4, with 8 nucleotides matching TRBD1. CDR1 is MNHNS and CDR2 is SASEGT in the germline V gene. V lost 7 bases and J lost 8; bases outside the gene matches: 6. CDR3 length: 13 amino acids. CDR3 protein: CASISGGWEKLFF. DNA for the CDR3: TGTGCCAGCATTTCAGGGGGCTGGGAAAAACTGTTTTTT.

This rearrangement joins TRBV6-5 to TRBJ2-5; no clear D gene. The ends were cut back, 6 bases at V and 5 bases at J, with 10 bases in the middle. Germline values: CDR1 MNHEY, CDR2 SVGAGI. CDR3 length: 12 amino acids. CDR3 loop: CASRPTGETQYF. As DNA, the CDR3 is TGTGCCAGCAGGCCGACTGGGGAGACCCAGTACTTC.

The V call is TRBV6-1, the J call TRBJ1-4; no reliable D call. With 2 bases removed from V and 5 bases from J, the gap between germline ends came to 12 bases. The CDR3 covers 15 residues. The germline gives CDR1 MNHNS, CDR2 SASEGT. CDR3: CASSELGEFNEKLFF. CDR3 coding DNA: TGTGCCAGCAGTGAACTTGGGGAATTCAATGAAAAACTGTTTTTT.

This clone was observed a handful of times. V and J are TRBV5-4 and TRBJ1-1; TRBD1 matches at 8 bases. Trimming at V came to 4 bases and at J to 5 bases, leaving 13 bases not matched to a gene. The CDR3 has 16 amino acids. Germline CDR1 is SGHNT and CDR2 is YYREEE (reference sequence). In nucleotides, the CDR3 is TGTGCCAGCAGCCCAGGACAGGGTGCCGGTAAGACTGAAGCTTTCTTT. Translation gives CASSPGQGAGKTEAFF.

In its sample, this clone was seen a few times. The J gene is TRBJ1-3, the V gene TRBV19, with a tentative D call TRBD1 (5 bases). Trimming shortened V by 6 bases and J by 0 bases, and 21 bases separated the two germline ends. CDR3 size: 18 residues. The germline CDR1 and CDR2 sequences are LNHDA and SQIVND (reference sequence). CDR3 sequence: CASRKPLGTDSSGNTIYF. As DNA, the CDR3 is TGTGCCAGTAGGAAACCTCTAGGGACCGACAGCTCTGGAAACACCATATATTTT.

This clone was seen ten or more times. This chain connects TRBV19 to TRBJ1-6; TRBD1 might be the D (5 bases). The CDR3 length is 13 residues. V lost 9 bases and J lost 7, with 13 bases in between. Germline CDR1 reads LNHDA; CDR2 reads SQIVND (reference sequence). The CDR3 spells CASQRQSNSPLHF. DNA for the CDR3: TGTGCCAGCCAACGACAGTCGAATTCACCCCTCCACTTT. Looking up the rest from reference TRBV19 and TRBJ1-6 gives the full variable domain: DGGITQSPKYLFRKEGQNVTLSCEQNLNHDAMYWYRQDPGQGLRLIYYSQIVNDFQKGDIAEGYSVSREKKESFPLTVTSAQKNPTAFYLCASQRQSNSPLHFGNGTRLTVT.

The chain joins TRBV5-5 to TRBJ2-7, with D perhaps TRBD1 (7 bases). Trimming stripped 4 bases from V and 6 bases from J, with 20 bases between. The germline V gene encodes CDR1 SGHKS and CDR2 YYEKEE (reference sequence). The CDR3 is 15 residues long. The CDR3 DNA sequence: TGTGCCAGCAGCGGAACAGGGGCCGGAGGGCCCGAGCAGTACTTC. It is translated as CASSGTGAGGPEQYF.

This chain uses TRBV2 with TRBJ1-5; 9 bases are shared with TRBD1. The CDR3 length is 14 residues. Germline V lookup: CDR1 SNHLY, CDR2 FYNNEI. Trimming took 8 bases from V and 3 from J; bases not matched to a gene: 5. The CDR3 reads CASHRDRVNQPQHF. The CDR3 DNA reads as TGTGCCAGCCATCGGGACAGGGTCAATCAGCCCCAGCATTTT. The complete variable domain, with remaining parts taken from reference TRBV2 and TRBJ1-5, reads EPEVTQTPSHQVTQMGQEVILRCVPISNHLYFYWYRQILGQKVEFLVSFYNNEISEKSEIFDDQFSVERPDGSNFTLKIRSTKLEDSAMYFCASHRDRVNQPQHFGDGTRLSIL.

The J gene is TRBJ2-7, the V gene TRBV6-5; D may be TRBD2 (6 bases). Germline values: CDR1 MNHEY, CDR2 SVGAGI. The CDR3 is 15 amino acids. V was clipped by 6 bases and J by 2 bases, with 17 bases between them. CDR3 in DNA: TGTGCCAGCAGCTTGGGACCCCCGGGAGCCTACGAGCAGTACTTC. Protein sequence: CASSLGPPGAYEQYF.

This clone has more than one count but fewer than ten. The gene calls are TRBV6-6 and TRBJ1-5, with D unresolved. Germline CDR1 and CDR2: MNHNY and SVGAGI (reference sequence). This CDR3 has 14 residues. Trimming took off 0 bases at V and 5 bases at J, with 8 bases between the two ends. The CDR3 DNA is TGTGCCAGCAGTTACTCAAGCTGGGATCAGCCCCAGCATTTT. Protein product: CASSYSSWDQPQHF.

The CDR3 DNA sequence: TGTGCCAGCAGCGTATCGGGGGGGCACGGTCCCCGCACAGATACGCAGTATTTT. Translating gives CASSVSGGHGPRTDTQYF. The rearrangement links TRBV9 to TRBJ2-3; the match to TRBD2 covers 8 bases. V lost 1 base and J lost 1; bases outside the gene matches: 11. The CDR3 contains 18 residues. Germline CDR1 is SGDLS and CDR2 is YYNGEE.

V is TRBV11-1 and J is TRBJ2-5, with 7 bases matching TRBD1. Unmatched junction bases numbered 3, after V lost 5 bases and J lost 3 bases. The V gene's germline CDR1 is SGHAT and CDR2 FQDESV (reference sequence). The CDR3 length is 13 residues. The CDR3 loop is CASSPGTEETQYF. The DNA of the CDR3 is TGTGCCAGCAGCCCCGGGACAGAAGAGACCCAGTACTTC.

The chain couples TRBV5-1 to TRBJ2-1; TRBD1 might be the D (6 bases). CDR3 length: 15 amino acids. Trimming cost V 4 bases and J 1 base, with 12 bases left between them. Germline CDR1 reads SGHRS; CDR2 reads YFSETQ. The CDR3, as DNA: TGCGCCAGCAGCGGGTTAGGGGGTTCCTACAATGAGCAGTTCTTC. It encodes CASSGLGGSYNEQFF.